These T cell receptor beta chains were read from a single sample in a study of control samples from healthy donors and cancer patients. Data came from immunoSEQ multiplex PCR; TCRdb stores just in-frame clones and leaves some out. The sample consists of around 64,000 clones, roughly nine tenths of them appearing once. The sequencing sample was made of PBMCs. These receptors were collected from a man aged 55 to 70 with colorectal cancer. The CDR3 runs from the conserved cysteine through the conserved F or W. A D gene is named only where the DNA matches it firmly. For some rows the clone size is stated as once, few or many, or as a class when expanded; others skip it.

v_gene	abundance	j_gene	d_gene	CDR3aa	CDR3nt
TRBV30	-	TRBJ2-7	TRBD2	CAWTSRYGGYEQYF	TGTGCCTGGACCTCCAGGTACGGGGGGTACGAGCAGTACTTC
TRBV10-2	few	TRBJ2-5	TRBD2	CASSAIEGLPAETQYF	TGCGCCAGCAGTGCAATCGAGGGACTACCCGCGGAGACCCAGTACTTC
TRBV27	-	TRBJ1-5	TRBD1	CATQRTGANQPQHF	TGTGCCACCCAACGAACAGGGGCGAATCAGCCCCAGCATTTT
TRBV28	-	TRBJ1-5	-	CASSPLDRPQHF	TGTGCCAGCAGTCCGCTAGACAGGCCCCAGCATTTT
TRBV7-8	-	TRBJ1-2	-	CASSLAFSPVGGYTF	TGTGCCAGCAGCTTAGCGTTTAGCCCCGTTGGTGGCTACACCTTC
TRBV5-4	once	TRBJ2-7	TRBD1	CASSLTGGTYEQYF	TGTGCCAGCAGCCTGACAGGGGGCACCTACGAGCAGTACTTC
TRBV28	-	TRBJ2-5	-	CASSLGGAQETQYF	TGTGCCAGCAGTTTAGGGGGGGCCCAAGAGACCCAGTACTTC
TRBV11-3	-	TRBJ2-1	-	CASSLAGTLAYNEQFF	TGTGCCAGCAGCTTAGCGGGAACGTTGGCCTACAATGAGCAGTTCTTC
TRBV5-1	-	TRBJ2-5	-	CASSPSFSPGETQYF	TGCGCCAGCAGCCCTTCCTTTTCCCCAGGGGAGACCCAGTACTTC
TRBV19	-	TRBJ2-1	TRBD2	CASSLGGPTSSYNEQFF	TGTGCCAGTAGTTTGGGAGGGCCAACCAGCTCCTACAATGAGCAGTTCTTC
TRBV19	-	TRBJ1-1	-	CASRTRAVGDSTEAFF	TGTGCCAGTAGAACCAGGGCAGTCGGCGATAGCACTGAAGCTTTCTTT
TRBV18	-	TRBJ2-3	-	CASSPPMTGGDTQYF	TGTGCCAGCTCACCACCGATGACGGGTGGAGATACGCAGTATTTT
TRBV9	-	TRBJ2-3	TRBD1	CASNVEGAIADTQYF	TGTGCCAGCAACGTAGAGGGGGCCATCGCAGATACGCAGTATTTT
TRBV12-3/TRBV12-4	-	TRBJ1-2	-	CASSLAHEYGYTF	TGTGCCAGCAGTTTAGCGCATGAATATGGCTACACCTTC
TRBV28	-	TRBJ1-5	-	CASSAPGSREQPQHF	TGTGCCAGCAGTGCCCCAGGGTCGAGAGAGCAGCCCCAGCATTTT
TRBV9	-	TRBJ1-4	TRBD1	CASSYRTGPNEKLFF	TGTGCCAGCAGCTACCGGACAGGGCCTAATGAAAAACTGTTTTTT
TRBV3-1/TRBV3-2	-	TRBJ2-7	TRBD1	CASSPNGQGRSEQYF	TGTGCCAGCAGCCCGAACGGACAGGGTCGCAGCGAGCAGTACTTC
TRBV5-5	-	TRBJ1-4	TRBD1	CASSLWGRGLTGEKLFF	TGTGCCAGCAGCTTGTGGGGGAGGGGGCTGACGGGAGAAAAACTGTTTTTT
TRBV4-1	-	TRBJ1-1	-	CASSQVTGNTEAFF	TGCGCCAGCAGCCAAGTAACAGGGAACACTGAAGCTTTCTTT
TRBV7-2	-	TRBJ1-1	-	CASSFGGNTEAFF	TGTGCCAGCAGCTTCGGGGGAAACACTGAAGCTTTCTTT
TRBV12-3/TRBV12-4	-	TRBJ1-2	TRBD1	CASSATGYGYTF	TGTGCCAGCAGCGCGACAGGGTATGGCTACACCTTC
TRBV9	-	TRBJ2-7	TRBD1	CASSVEGGPTYEQYF	TGTGCCAGCAGCGTAGAAGGGGGCCCGACCTACGAGCAGTACTTC
TRBV7-9	-	TRBJ1-3	TRBD1	CASSPAGTGSGNTIYF	TGTGCCAGCAGCCCGGCCGGGACAGGCTCTGGAAACACCATATATTTT
TRBV4-1	-	TRBJ2-3	TRBD1	CASSQVGQGARDTQYF	TGCGCCAGCAGCCAAGTGGGCCAGGGGGCAAGAGATACGCAGTATTTT
TRBV21-1	-	TRBJ2-1	-	CASSKRAFWRGAYNEQFF	TGTGCCAGCAGCAAAAGGGCTTTTTGGCGGGGGGCCTACAATGAGCAGTTCTTC
TRBV9	-	TRBJ2-2	-	CASSVGQSTGELFF	TGTGCCAGCAGCGTAGGGCAGAGCACCGGGGAGCTGTTTTTT
TRBV28	once	TRBJ2-7	-	CASSGQNYEQYF	TGTGCCAGCAGTGGACAGAACTACGAGCAGTACTTC
TRBV7-3	-	TRBJ2-2	-	CASSTVAGFPGELFF	TGTGCCAGCAGCACGGTGGCAGGGTTTCCCGGGGAGCTGTTTTTT
TRBV3-1/TRBV3-2	-	TRBJ2-2	-	CASSQEERRNTGELFF	TGTGCCAGCAGCCAAGAAGAGCGGAGAAACACCGGGGAGCTGTTTTTT
TRBV2	-	TRBJ1-4	-	CASRKTGISANEKLFF	TGTGCCAGCAGAAAGACAGGAATCTCAGCTAATGAAAAACTGTTTTTT
TRBV10-3	-	TRBJ1-1	-	CAITKGLMNTEAFF	TGTGCCATCACGAAAGGGTTGATGAACACTGAAGCTTTCTTT
TRBV4-1	few	TRBJ2-1	TRBD2	CASSQFSGGYNEQFF	TGCGCCAGCAGCCAATTTAGCGGGGGTTACAATGAGCAGTTCTTC
TRBV3-1/TRBV3-2	-	TRBJ1-2	-	CASSQGQAPRNYGYTF	TGTGCCAGCAGCCAAGGTCAGGCCCCGAGGAACTATGGCTACACCTTC
TRBV7-9	-	TRBJ2-7	-	CASSLVSGYGAAAYEQYF	TGTGCCAGCAGCTTAGTCAGTGGGTATGGGGCCGCGGCCTACGAGCAGTACTTC
TRBV30	-	TRBJ1-5	-	CAWTPSGNPNSNQPQHF	TGTGCCTGGACACCCTCCGGCAACCCGAATAGCAATCAGCCCCAGCATTTT
TRBV4-1	-	TRBJ1-1	TRBD1	CASSQGRQGAKGAEAFF	TGCGCCAGCAGCCAAGGGAGACAGGGGGCAAAGGGGGCTGAAGCTTTCTTT
TRBV15	-	TRBJ2-7	-	CATSRDPSRSYEQYF	TGTGCCACCAGCAGAGATCCCAGCCGTTCCTACGAGCAGTACTTC
TRBV9	-	TRBJ2-7	-	CASSVAGGPSYEQYF	TGTGCCAGCAGCGTAGCGGGGGGCCCCTCCTACGAGCAGTACTTC
TRBV6-1	-	TRBJ2-5	TRBD2	CASSVWTSGGAGQETQYF	TGTGCCAGCAGTGTGTGGACTAGCGGGGGGGCCGGCCAAGAGACCCAGTACTTC
TRBV27	-	TRBJ2-1	TRBD2	CASKLSGGGEQFF	TGTGCCAGCAAACTTAGCGGGGGCGGTGAGCAGTTCTTC
TRBV29-1	-	TRBJ1-3	-	CSDDGGPGNTIYF	TGCAGCGATGATGGGGGTCCTGGAAACACCATATATTTT
TRBV6-1	-	TRBJ1-2	TRBD1	CASSGDRGGVTRGYTF	TGTGCCAGCAGTGGGGACAGGGGAGGGGTAACTAGAGGCTACACCTTC
TRBV12-5	-	TRBJ2-3	-	CASGLGGGLSTDTQYF	TGTGCTAGTGGTTTAGGAGGGGGCCTTAGCACAGATACGCAGTATTTT
TRBV7-9	-	TRBJ2-1	TRBD2	CASSSKTRTSGVANEQFF	TGTGCCAGCAGCTCCAAAACTCGGACTAGCGGGGTAGCTAATGAGCAGTTCTTC
TRBV6-5	-	TRBJ1-2	-	CASSNAGSNYGYTF	TGTGCCAGCAGCAACGCCGGATCTAACTATGGCTACACCTTC
TRBV5-6	-	TRBJ2-7	TRBD2	CASSFASGAKTYEQYF	TGTGCCAGCAGCTTTGCAAGCGGGGCCAAAACCTACGAGCAGTACTTC
TRBV6-2/TRBV6-3	once	TRBJ2-5	TRBD1	CASSYSMGRQGRGETQYF	TGTGCCAGCAGTTACTCGATGGGGAGACAGGGGAGAGGGGAGACCCAGTACTTC
TRBV11-2	-	TRBJ1-2	-	CASSLDRGGYTF	TGTGCCAGCAGCTTAGATCGGGGTGGCTACACCTTC
TRBV7-3	once	TRBJ2-6	TRBD1	CASSSPGQGRGANVLTF	TGTGCCAGCAGCTCCCCGGGACAGGGGAGGGGGGCCAACGTCCTGACTTTC
TRBV27	-	TRBJ2-2	TRBD2	CARGGGANTGELFF	TGTGCCCGCGGGGGGGGAGCGAACACCGGGGAGCTGTTTTTT
TRBV19	-	TRBJ2-3	-	CASSIAGVTDTQYF	TGTGCCAGTAGTATAGCGGGGGTCACAGATACGCAGTATTTT
TRBV7-9	few	TRBJ2-7	TRBD1	CASSSGQGLNSPYEQYF	TGTGCCAGCAGCTCAGGACAGGGCCTTAACTCCCCCTACGAGCAGTACTTC
TRBV29-1	-	TRBJ1-2	-	CSVEDGLGGLYGYTF	TGCAGCGTTGAAGATGGACTGGGGGGGCTCTATGGCTACACCTTC